This passage covers 4 T cell receptor beta chains from one sample sequenced in a study of T cell responses to AZD1222 COVID-19 vaccine. Profiled with immunoSEQ multiplex PCR; TCRdb holds only in-frame clones, not every one. This table has more than 95,000 clones, about 86% appearing once. This specimen was peripheral blood, taken 28 days after the second AZD1222 dose. The receptors were sampled from an adult who received the AZD1222 COVID-19 vaccine.

This clone has just a few counts. The CDR3: CASSHRDRGANEQYF. The CDR3 bases are TGTGCCAGCAGCCATCGGGACAGGGGGGCGAACGAGCAGTACTTC. The rearrangement joins TRBV3-1 (or the pseudogene TRBV3-2) to TRBJ2-7; 11 bases match TRBD1. The V and J ends lost 3 bases and 5 bases, in that order; junction bases with no gene match: 6. Germline values: CDR1 LGHDT, CDR2 YNNKEL (reference sequence). This CDR3 spans 15 amino acids.

The chain recombines TRBV7-2 with TRBJ2-1; either TRBD1 or TRBD2 may fit D (6 bases each). Looked up from germline, CDR1 is SGHTA and CDR2 is FQGNSA. Trimming took off 5 bases at V and 4 bases at J, with 15 bases between the two ends. The CDR3 is 15 amino acids. Written as DNA, the CDR3 is TGTGCCAGCAGCAAGGGGGTAGCGGAGTACAATGAGCAGTTCTTC. Translating it yields CASSKGVAEYNEQFF.

The chain employs TRBV24-1 and TRBJ1-2; D is unclear. In germline, CDR1 is KGHDR, CDR2 SFDVKD. The CDR3 is made up of 14 amino acids. V dropped 0 bases and J dropped 1 base, with 5 bases sitting between them. The CDR3 protein is CATSDLMVNYGYTF. For the CDR3, the DNA is TGTGCCACCAGTGATTTGATGGTTAACTATGGCTACACCTTC.

The V call is TRBV28, the J call TRBJ1-5, with TRBD1 identical over 10 bases. V lost 5 bases to trimming and J lost 1 base; unmatched junction nucleotides: 14. From germline, CDR1 is MDHEN and CDR2 SYDVKM. The CDR3 loop spans 19 amino acids. The CDR3 DNA is TGTGCCAGCAGTCCGACAGGGGGCCTTTATGTGAAGAGCAATCAGCCCCAGCATTTT. Amino acid sequence: CASSPTGGLYVKSNQPQHF.